The 32 T cell receptor beta chains in this list originate from one sample, sequenced in a study of breast tumors, draining lymph nodes, adjacent tissues. The lymph nodes were axillary draining lymph nodes from breast cancer patients. From the multiplex PCR reads, TCRdb called clonotypes with MiXCR, one entry per CDR3 protein. The sample shows approximately 130,000 distinct CDR3 sequences, around 20% of them seen only once. Sequenced input: axillary lymph node tissue. The receptors stem from a female donor with breast cancer. Some clones in this sample may be carry-over from other donors' samples.

A remark on this clonotype: This may arise from a read error, as a much more abundant clone is one base away. The rearrangement joins TRBV5-4 to TRBJ2-3; D is perhaps TRBD1 (6 bases). The CDR3 covers 16 residues. The germline V gene has CDR1 SGHNT and CDR2 YYREEE (reference sequence). For the CDR3, the DNA is TGTGCCAGCAGCTTGCCAGACAGGCAAGGCACAGATGCGCAGTATTTT. Its protein product is CASSLPDRQGTDAQYF.

The sample holds one count of this clonotype. Since a much larger clone is just one base distant, this may be a read error. Likely a read error: the CDR3 ends without its conserved phenylalanine or tryptophan. The gene calls are TRBV12-3 or TRBV12-4 and TRBJ1-2; 9 positions agree with TRBD1. Trimming at V came to 6 bases and at J to 5 bases, leaving 10 bases not matched to a gene. This CDR3 region has 15 residues. CDR3 residues: CASRETGTGFYGYTS. CDR3 DNA sequence: TGTGCCAGCAGAGAAACCGGGACAGGGTTTTATGGCTACACCTCC.

In its sample, this clonotype was seen many times. The V gene is TRBV12-3 or TRBV12-4, the J gene TRBJ2-7; the D is unclear. V lost 6 bases and J 4 bases, leaving 10 bases between the germline ends. CDR3 length equals 12 residues. This chain's CDR3 is CASSHGVYEQYF. In DNA form, the CDR3 reads TGTGCCAGCAGCCATGGGGTTTACGAGCAGTACTTC.

The gene calls are TRBV4-1 and TRBJ1-2, with 7 bases aligning to TRBD1. Losses at the gene ends were 2 bases for V and 4 bases for J; bases not matched to a gene: 7. The CDR3 has 15 residues. The V gene's germline CDR1 is MGHRA and CDR2 YSYEKL. The CDR3 loop reads CASSQPGQAIYGYTF. In nucleotides, the CDR3 is TGCGCCAGCAGCCAACCAGGACAGGCTATCTATGGCTACACCTTC.

This clonotype was found a few times. The chain recombines TRBV9 with TRBJ1-2; D gene ambiguous. This CDR3 region has 14 residues. The germline CDR1 and CDR2 sequences are SGDLS and YYNGEE. The V and J ends lost 0 bases and 0 bases respectively, with 6 bases between them. This CDR3 is CASSVDSSNYGYTF. CDR3 sequence (DNA): TGTGCCAGCAGCGTAGACTCATCTAACTATGGCTACACCTTC.

To note about this clonotype: This may be a read error: a much more frequent sequence differs by one nucleotide. The V and J genes are TRBV6-6 and TRBJ2-2, with D tentatively TRBD1 or TRBD2 (5 bases each). The CDR3 loop spans 15 amino acids. CDR1 is MNHNY, CDR2 SVGAGI, per germline (reference sequence). CDR3 region: CASSYQRGNTGELLF. CDR3 nucleotide sequence: TGTGCCAGCAGTTATCAAAGGGGAAACACCGGGGAGCTGCTTTTT.

This clonotype was observed at least ten times. The genes are TRBV19 and TRBJ2-1; 7 bases line up with TRBD2. There are 15 residues in the CDR3. Germline V gene data show CDR1 as LNHDA and CDR2 as SQIVND (reference sequence). Trimming removed 4 bases from V and 0 bases from J; junction bases left unmatched: 3. For the CDR3, the DNA is TGTGCCAGTAGTAATAGCGGGTTCTCCTACAATGAGCAGTTCTTC. This sequence encodes CASSNSGFSYNEQFF.

This chain uses TRBV4-2 with TRBJ2-4; D ambiguous. Germline values: CDR1 LGHNA, CDR2 YNFKEQ. The CDR3 consists of 16 residues. The V end lost 0 bases, the J end lost 1 base, and 10 bases lay between the germline ends. The CDR3 DNA follows: TGTGCCAGCAGCCAAGATCTGGACCCTGCCAAAAACATTCAGTACTTC. Residues: CASSQDLDPAKNIQYF.

A word on this clonotype: A much larger clone differs by one base, so this may be a read error. The chain recombines TRBV20-1 with TRBJ2-5; 10 nucleotides agree with TRBD2. Germline CDR1 reads DFQATT; CDR2 reads SNEGSKA (reference sequence). The CDR3 is made up of 16 amino acids. The CDR3 DNA reads TGCAGTGCTAGAGCCCATGGACTAGCGGTACAAGAGACCCGGTACTTC. This gives the protein CSARAHGLAVQETRYF.

This clonotype came up once. This could be a read error, since a much larger clone is one nucleotide away. The chain has TRBV30 and TRBJ1-2; D is possibly TRBD1 (6 bases). Deletions cut 4 bases from V and 4 bases from J, with 22 bases between. There are 16 residues in the CDR3. Germline values: CDR1 GTSNPN, CDR2 SVGIG (reference sequence). CDR3 bases: TGTGCCTGGACCTCCATGGCGGGGGGCGCAAGCTATGGCTACACCTTC. It encodes CAWTSMAGGASYGYTF.

This clonotype was seen at least ten times. The J gene is TRBJ1-4, the V gene TRBV6-5, with 9 positions matching TRBD1. The CDR3 runs to 14 residues. J lost 6 bases, V lost 5 bases, and 4 bases had no gene match. From germline, CDR1 is MNHEY and CDR2 SVGAGI. The CDR3 region is CASSPGTGYEKLFF. CDR3 sequence (DNA): TGTGCCAGCAGTCCCGGGACAGGGTATGAAAAACTGTTTTTT.

This clonotype has ten or more counts. The chain is built from TRBV7-9 and TRBJ2-3; possible D gene TRBD2, 6 bases. Germline-derived CDR1 and CDR2 are SEHNR and FQNEAQ (reference sequence). V gave up 4 bases and J gave up 3 bases, with 20 bases separating them. The CDR3 consists of 17 residues. The CDR3 DNA sequence: TGTGCCAGCAGCTCTCGTTCGGGCGGGAAGGTGACAGATACGCAGTATTTT. This gives the protein CASSSRSGGKVTDTQYF.

In its sample, this clonotype was seen a few times. The chain employs TRBV6-5 and TRBJ2-2; D not certain. The CDR3 extends over 15 amino acids. V lost 2 bases and J lost 1, with 8 bases in between. CDR1 MNHEY and CDR2 SVGAGI come from the germline V gene. Written as DNA, the CDR3 is TGTGCCAGCAGTTACGGGCAGATGAACACCGGGGAGCTGTTTTTT. It codes for CASSYGQMNTGELFF.

At least ten counts were recorded for this clonotype. The rearrangement joins TRBV7-9 to TRBJ2-7; maybe TRBD1 (6 bases). Trimming cost V 1 base and J 2 bases, with 9 bases left between them. This CDR3 has 14 residues. CDR1 SEHNR and CDR2 FQNEAQ come from the germline V gene (reference sequence). The CDR3 sequence: CASSLDRVPYEQYF. The CDR3 DNA follows: TGTGCCAGCAGCTTAGACAGGGTCCCCTACGAGCAGTACTTC.

This clonotype has just a few counts. One junction end does not reproduce the germline sequence, and a read error may be involved. CDR3 bases: TGTGCCAGCAGCCCAAACACCGGGGAGCTGCTTTTT. It encodes CASSPNTGELLF. The rearrangement links TRBV7-8 to TRBJ2-2; D perhaps matches TRBD2 (5 bases). The germline CDR1 and CDR2 sequences are SGHVS and FQNEAQ. CDR3 size: 12 residues.

At least ten counts were recorded for this clonotype. This chain joins TRBV30 and TRBJ2-1, with D possibly matching TRBD2 (6 bases). Trimming removed 5 bases from V and 4 bases from J, with 9 bases in between. The CDR3 has 12 residues. Germline V lookup: CDR1 GTSNPN, CDR2 SVGIG (reference sequence). The CDR3 is CAWGDFYNEQFF. DNA for the CDR3: TGTGCCTGGGGGGACTTTTACAATGAGCAGTTCTTC.

The chain carries TRBV28 and TRBJ2-7; D gene ambiguous. V lost 5 bases, J lost 4 bases, and 9 bases lay in between. Per the germline V gene, CDR1 is MDHEN and CDR2 is SYDVKM. This CDR3 has 12 amino acids. CDR3 coding DNA: TGTGCCAGCAGTCCCCACATATACGAGCAGTACTTC. Protein: CASSPHIYEQYF.

This clonotype was observed once. A much larger clone differs from this one at a single base, so this may be a read error. The V and J genes are TRBV20-1 and TRBJ1-5, with 10 bases matching TRBD1. The CDR3 is 18 residues long. V was pared by 4 bases and J by 5 bases, with 17 bases of the junction left unmatched. Germline CDR1 and CDR2: DFQATT and SNEGSKA (reference sequence). The CDR3 DNA sequence: TGCAGTGCTATTTTCGAAGGGACAGGGGTTCGGGGCGATCAGCCCCAGCATTTT. Translation gives CSAIFEGTGVRGDQPQHF.

This rearrangement joins TRBV3-1 to TRBJ2-1, with 8 bases that match TRBD1. The V segment lost 4 bases and the J segment 2 bases; nucleotides outside the gene matches: 7. Germline V lookup: CDR1 LGHDT, CDR2 YNNKEL (reference sequence). CDR3 size: 16 residues. The CDR3: CASSLSDRGTYNEQFF. DNA for the CDR3: TGTGCCAGCAGCCTCTCCGACAGGGGTACCTACAATGAGCAGTTCTTC.

This chain uses TRBV13 with TRBJ1-2, with TRBD1 matching over 8 bases. CDR3 length: 14 residues. The junction had 7 bases not matched to a gene; V was cut back by 6 bases and J by 4 bases. CDR1 is PRHDT and CDR2 is FYEKMQ in the germline V gene (reference sequence). This CDR3 reads CASRLTGGPYGYTF. The DNA of the CDR3 is TGTGCCAGCAGGCTCACAGGGGGACCCTATGGCTACACCTTC.

This clonotype was picked up many times. The DNA for the CDR3 is TGTGCCAGCAGTGAAGGCAGGACCCTCAATCAGCCCCAGCATTTT. Protein sequence: CASSEGRTLNQPQHF. The rearrangement links TRBV2 to TRBJ1-5, with D unclear. Germline CDR1 is SNHLY and CDR2 is FYNNEI. The CDR3 runs to 15 residues. V gave up 1 base and J gave up 3 bases, with 10 bases separating them.

This clonotype was picked up many times. The chain carries TRBV7-9 and TRBJ2-3; 8 nucleotides line up with TRBD2. The V gene's germline CDR1 is SEHNR and CDR2 FQNEAQ (reference sequence). Trimming cost V 4 bases and J 2 bases; bases outside gene matches: 11. The CDR3 sequence is 17 residues long. Written as DNA, the CDR3 is TGTGCCAGCAGCTCATCGTCTAGAGCGGGGGTCACAGATACGCAGTATTTT. Its protein product is CASSSSSRAGVTDTQYF.

In this sample, this clonotype turned up many times. This chain connects TRBV28 to TRBJ2-5; D is perhaps TRBD1 (5 bases). V was pared by 2 bases and J by 3 bases, with 19 bases between. This CDR3 spans 17 amino acids. Germline CDR1 and CDR2: MDHEN and SYDVKM. CDR3 coding DNA: TGTGCCAGCAGTTTAATAGCCATTATGGGGCGCGAAGAGACCCAGTACTTC. This encodes CASSLIAIMGREETQYF.

Of note for this clonotype: Possible read error: a much larger clone is one base away. The chain employs TRBV10-3 and TRBJ2-2; 14 bases fit TRBD2. J gave up 10 bases and V 11 bases, and 9 bases lay outside the gene matches. Germline assignment: CDR1 ENHRY and CDR2 SYGVKD. This CDR3 is built from 14 residues. CDR3 in amino acids: CAAGLAGEMEELFF. CDR3 bases: TGTGCCGCGGGACTAGCGGGAGAAATGGAGGAGCTGTTTTTT.

This clonotype was seen ten or more times. The chain combines TRBV4-1 with TRBJ1-3; perhaps TRBD1 as D (5 bases). Trimming removed 5 bases from V and 2 bases from J, with 13 bases in between. Germline CDR1 reads MGHRA; CDR2 reads YSYEKL. The CDR3 is 15 residues long. The CDR3 protein is CASSDPRGTGNTIYF. CDR3 in DNA: TGCGCCAGCAGCGACCCGAGGGGAACTGGAAACACCATATATTTT.

This clonotype was seen many times. This rearrangement joins TRBV5-8 to TRBJ1-2; 10 nucleotides align to TRBD1. The J segment lost 7 bases and the V segment lost 3 bases, leaving 9 bases of the junction unmatched. The CDR3 contains 15 residues. The germline V gene has CDR1 SGHTS and CDR2 YDEGEE. The CDR3 loop reads CASSSRDRGWAGYTF. CDR3 DNA sequence: TGTGCCAGCAGCTCCCGGGACAGGGGTTGGGCTGGCTACACCTTC.

This clonotype was picked up many times. The CDR3 DNA is TGTGCCAGTAGTCCAATAGTCCGCTCGGGTGAGCAGTTCTTC. It codes for CASSPIVRSGEQFF. The gene calls are TRBV19 and TRBJ2-1; D remains ambiguous. V dropped 5 bases and J dropped 9 bases, with 17 bases sitting between them. There are 14 residues in the CDR3. Germline V gene data show CDR1 as LNHDA and CDR2 as SQIVND (reference sequence).

In regard to this clonotype: A much larger clone lies one base from this, so it may be a read error. The CDR3 nucleotides read TGTGCCAGCAGCTTTCAGGAAAACAGCGGGGAGCTGTTTTTT. Amino acid sequence: CASSFQENSGELFF. The V and J genes are TRBV7-2 and TRBJ2-2; D is undetermined. The length of the CDR3 is 14 residues. Germline CDR1 reads SGHTA; CDR2 reads FQGNSA.

At least ten counts were recorded for this clonotype. The V and J genes are TRBV24-1 and TRBJ2-7, with no clear D. CDR1 is KGHDR and CDR2 is SFDVKD in the germline V gene. V lost 8 bases and J lost 4, with 8 bases in between. This CDR3 region has 11 residues. CDR3 residues: CATTRAYEQYF. CDR3 coding DNA: TGTGCCACCACTAGGGCGTACGAGCAGTACTTC.

The chain combines TRBV18 with TRBJ2-2; D may be TRBD1 or TRBD2 (5 bases each). The V and J ends lost 2 bases and 0 bases respectively, with 10 bases between them. CDR1 KGHSH and CDR2 LQKENI come from the germline V gene. This CDR3 has 16 amino acids. CDR3 sequence reads: CASSPLGPTNTGELFF. The CDR3, as DNA: TGTGCCAGCTCACCATTGGGACCGACGAACACCGGGGAGCTGTTTTTT.

This clonotype was observed a few times. The chain is built from TRBV20-1 and TRBJ2-1, with 8 nucleotides matching TRBD2. This CDR3 contains 15 residues. Germline CDR1 DFQATT, CDR2 SNEGSKA (reference sequence). V dropped 3 bases and J dropped 0; count of bases not matched to a gene: 4. The CDR3 loop reads CSASSGTYSYNEQFF. Here the CDR3 DNA reads TGCAGTGCTAGTAGCGGGACCTACTCCTACAATGAGCAGTTCTTC.

The table lists this clonotype with a few counts. The CDR3 protein is CASSLGGLAAPTSYNEQFF. The CDR3, as DNA: TGCGCCAGCAGCTTGGGGGGACTAGCGGCCCCTACTTCCTACAATGAGCAGTTCTTC. The chain employs TRBV5-1 and TRBJ2-1; the match to TRBD2 covers 11 bases. V lost 0 bases, J lost 1 base, and 9 bases stayed unmatched. This CDR3 has 19 amino acids. Germline CDR1 SGHRS, CDR2 YFSETQ.